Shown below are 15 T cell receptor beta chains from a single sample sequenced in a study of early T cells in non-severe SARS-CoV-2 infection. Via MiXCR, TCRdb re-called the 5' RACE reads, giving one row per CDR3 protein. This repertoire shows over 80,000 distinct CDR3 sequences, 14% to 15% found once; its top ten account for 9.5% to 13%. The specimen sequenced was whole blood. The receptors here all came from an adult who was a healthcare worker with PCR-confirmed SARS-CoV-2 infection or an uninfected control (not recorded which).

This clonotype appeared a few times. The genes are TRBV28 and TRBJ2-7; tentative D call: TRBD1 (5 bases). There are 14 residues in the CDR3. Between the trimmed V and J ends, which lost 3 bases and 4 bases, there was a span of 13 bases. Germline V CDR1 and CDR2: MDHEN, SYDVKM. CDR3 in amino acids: CASSFVGASYEQYF. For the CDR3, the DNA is TGTGCCAGCAGTTTTGTAGGGGCTAGTTACGAGCAGTACTTC.

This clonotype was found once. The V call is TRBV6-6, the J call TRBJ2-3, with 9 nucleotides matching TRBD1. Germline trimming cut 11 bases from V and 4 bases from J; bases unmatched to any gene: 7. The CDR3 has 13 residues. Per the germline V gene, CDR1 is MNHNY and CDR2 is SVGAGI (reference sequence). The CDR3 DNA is TGTGCCGGGTTAAGGACAGGGGCAGATACGCAGTATTTT. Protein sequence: CAGLRTGADTQYF.

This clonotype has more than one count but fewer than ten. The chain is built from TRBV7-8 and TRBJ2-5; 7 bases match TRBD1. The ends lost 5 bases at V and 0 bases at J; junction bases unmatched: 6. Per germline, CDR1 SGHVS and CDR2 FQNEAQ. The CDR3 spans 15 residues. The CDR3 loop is CASSAQTGYQETQYF. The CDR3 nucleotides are TGTGCCAGCAGCGCACAGACAGGGTACCAAGAGACCCAGTACTTC.

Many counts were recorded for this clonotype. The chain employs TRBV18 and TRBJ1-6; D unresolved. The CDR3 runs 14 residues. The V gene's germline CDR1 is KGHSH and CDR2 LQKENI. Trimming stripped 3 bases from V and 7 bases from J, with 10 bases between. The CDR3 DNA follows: TGTGCCAGCTCACCTCCTGTGCCCAATTCACCCCTCCACTTT. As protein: CASSPPVPNSPLHF.

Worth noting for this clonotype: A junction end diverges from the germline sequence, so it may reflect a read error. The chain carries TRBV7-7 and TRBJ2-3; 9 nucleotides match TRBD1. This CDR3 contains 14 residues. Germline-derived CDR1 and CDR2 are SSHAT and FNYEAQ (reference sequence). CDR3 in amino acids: CAGSPGTGQDTQYF. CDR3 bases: TGTGCCGGCAGCCCTGGGACAGGGCAAGATACGCAGTATTTT.

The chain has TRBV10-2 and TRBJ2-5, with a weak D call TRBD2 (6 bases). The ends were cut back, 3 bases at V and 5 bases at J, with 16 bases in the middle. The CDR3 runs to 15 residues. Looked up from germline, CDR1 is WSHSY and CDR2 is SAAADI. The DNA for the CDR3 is TGCGCCAGCAGTGATAGGCTGGGGGGTCACGAGACCCAGTACTTC. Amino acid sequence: CASSDRLGGHETQYF.

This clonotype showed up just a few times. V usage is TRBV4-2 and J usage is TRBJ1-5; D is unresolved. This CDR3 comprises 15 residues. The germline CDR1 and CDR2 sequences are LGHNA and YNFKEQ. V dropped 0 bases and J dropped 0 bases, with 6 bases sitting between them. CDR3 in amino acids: CASSQEDISNQPQHF. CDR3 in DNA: TGTGCCAGCAGCCAAGAAGACATTAGCAATCAGCCCCAGCATTTT.

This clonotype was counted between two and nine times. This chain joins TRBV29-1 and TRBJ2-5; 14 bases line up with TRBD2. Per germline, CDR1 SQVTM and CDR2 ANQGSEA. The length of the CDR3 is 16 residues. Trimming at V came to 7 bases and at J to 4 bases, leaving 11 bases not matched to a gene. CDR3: CSAGTGGLAGAETQYF. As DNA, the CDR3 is TGCAGCGCCGGGACAGGGGGACTAGCGGGGGCAGAGACCCAGTACTTC.

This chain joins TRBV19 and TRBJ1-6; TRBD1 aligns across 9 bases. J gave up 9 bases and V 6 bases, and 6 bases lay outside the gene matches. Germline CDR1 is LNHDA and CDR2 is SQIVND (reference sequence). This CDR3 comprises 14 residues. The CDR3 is CASRLGQGFSPLHF. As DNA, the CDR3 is TGTGCCAGTAGACTCGGACAGGGGTTTTCACCCCTCCACTTT.

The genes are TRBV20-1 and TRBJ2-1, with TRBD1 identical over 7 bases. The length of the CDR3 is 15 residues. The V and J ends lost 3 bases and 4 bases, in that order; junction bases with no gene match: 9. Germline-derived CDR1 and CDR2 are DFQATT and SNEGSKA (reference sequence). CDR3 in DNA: TGCAGTGCTAGCGACAGGGTAATCGGGTACAATGAGCAGTTCTTC. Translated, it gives CSASDRVIGYNEQFF.

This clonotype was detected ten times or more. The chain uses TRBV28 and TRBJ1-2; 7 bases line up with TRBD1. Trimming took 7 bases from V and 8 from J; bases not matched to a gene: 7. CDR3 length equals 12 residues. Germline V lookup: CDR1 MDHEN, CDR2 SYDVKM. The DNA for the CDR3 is TGTGCCAGCATCGAGGGACAGATAGGCTACACCTTC. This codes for CASIEGQIGYTF.

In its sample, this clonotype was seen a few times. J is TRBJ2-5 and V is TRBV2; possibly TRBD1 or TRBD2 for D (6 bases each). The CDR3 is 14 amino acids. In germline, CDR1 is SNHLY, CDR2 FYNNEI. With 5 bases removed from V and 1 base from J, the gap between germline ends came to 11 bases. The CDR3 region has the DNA TGTGCCAGCAGTAAAGGGGGGCCCCAAGAGACCCAGTACTTC. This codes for CASSKGGPQETQYF.

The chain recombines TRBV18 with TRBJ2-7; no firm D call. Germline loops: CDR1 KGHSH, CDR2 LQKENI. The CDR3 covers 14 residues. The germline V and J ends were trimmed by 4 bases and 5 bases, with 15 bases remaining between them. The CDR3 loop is CASSLDRVVHEQYF. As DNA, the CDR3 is TGTGCCAGCTCACTCGACCGGGTCGTTCACGAGCAGTACTTC.

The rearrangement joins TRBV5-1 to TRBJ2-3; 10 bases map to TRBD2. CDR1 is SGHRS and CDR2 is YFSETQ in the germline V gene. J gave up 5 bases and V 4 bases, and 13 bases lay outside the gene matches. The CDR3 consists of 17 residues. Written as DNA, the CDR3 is TGCGCCAGCAGCCCCCCCGTGGTAGCGGGGGGTCAAGATACGCAGTATTTT. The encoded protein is CASSPPVVAGGQDTQYF.

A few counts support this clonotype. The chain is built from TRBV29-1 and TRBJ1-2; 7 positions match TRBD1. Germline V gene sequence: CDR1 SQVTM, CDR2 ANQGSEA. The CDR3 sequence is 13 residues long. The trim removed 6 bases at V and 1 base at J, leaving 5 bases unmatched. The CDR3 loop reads CSVTTGVNYGYTF. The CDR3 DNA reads TGCAGCGTGACCACAGGGGTTAACTATGGCTACACCTTC.